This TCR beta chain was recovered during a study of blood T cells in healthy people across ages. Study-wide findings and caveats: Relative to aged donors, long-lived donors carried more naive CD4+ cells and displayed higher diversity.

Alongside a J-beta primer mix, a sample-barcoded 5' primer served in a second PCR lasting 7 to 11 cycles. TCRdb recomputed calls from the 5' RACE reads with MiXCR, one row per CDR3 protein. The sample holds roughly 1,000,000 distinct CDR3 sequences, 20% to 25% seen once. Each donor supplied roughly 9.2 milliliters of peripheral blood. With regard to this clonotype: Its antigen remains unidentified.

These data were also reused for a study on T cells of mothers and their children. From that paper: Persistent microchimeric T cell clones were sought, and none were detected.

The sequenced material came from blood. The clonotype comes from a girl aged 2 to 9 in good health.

The CDR3: CASSYPLGGANYGYTF. Written as DNA, the CDR3 is TGTGCCAGCAGTTACCCTTTGGGGGGGGCGAACTATGGCTACACCTTC. The chain carries TRBV12-3 or TRBV12-4 and TRBJ1-2, with a tentative D call TRBD1 (6 bases). The CDR3 spans 16 residues. The germline V and J ends were trimmed by 4 bases and 2 bases, with 17 bases remaining between them.